This T cell receptor (beta chain) emerged from a study of CD8 T cells in Susac syndrome. About the research overall: Patients with Susac syndrome were, at the time of blood collection, therapy-naive, maintained on corticosteroids, or maintained on intravenous immunoglobulin alone. Study-level findings and limits: The total CD8+ repertoires contained about 16 Susac-specific public clones, and the CD8+ TEMRA repertoires contained five. Susac CD8+ cells expanded clonally the most in TEMRA cells and in active patients.

Details on this clonotype: Its antigen is unidentified.

The RNA input was roughly 0.45 to 1 ug, and it was reverse transcribed with random hexamers. MiXCR, run by TCRdb on the immunoSEQ multiplex PCR reads, gives a single entry per CDR3 protein. Among approximately 54,000 distinct CDR3 sequences listed, approximately 95% were seen once. CD8+ and CD4+ T cells were negatively isolated; TEMRA cells were FACS-enriched. Sample: CD8+ T cells from PBMCs. The TCR comes from a human donor with Susac syndrome.

The DNA of the CDR3 is TGTGCCAGCAGGCCTGGACAGGGCCATAATTCACCCCTCCACTTT. Its protein product is CASRPGQGHNSPLHF. This chain uses TRBV7-6 with TRBJ1-6; 8 nucleotides match TRBD1. V shed 6 bases, J shed 5 bases, and the junction held 6 bases outside the gene matches. The CDR3 loop spans 15 amino acids. The V gene's germline CDR1 is SGHVS and CDR2 FNYEAQ.